The rows below give T cell receptor beta chains drawn from one sample of a study of OX40 agonist ivuxolimab in advanced cancers. The method was immunoSEQ multiplex PCR; TCRdb's version includes in-frame clones alone and lacks a portion of them. The sample yields over 55,000 clones, 84% seen once. The starting material was CD4+ or CD8+ T cells sorted from blood, obtained in a trial of the OX40 agonist ivuxolimab. The receptors shown here come from an adult with an advanced solid tumor such as melanoma, head and neck, liver or kidney cancer. Both conserved end residues are part of each CDR3.

TRBV5-4,TRBJ2-3,CASSSGQASTDTQYF
TRBV7-2,TRBJ2-3,CASSLQGDLRDTQYF
TRBV7-7,TRBJ2-1,CASSETSGALNEQFF
TRBV11-2,TRBJ2-1,CASSLGSGEQFF
TRBV10-1,TRBJ1-5,CASSETGSNQPQHF
TRBV6-1,TRBJ2-3,CASSAGSATDTQYF
TRBV7-9,TRBJ2-1,CASSFPGTSGNEQFF
TRBV29-1,TRBJ1-1,CSVTTGNTEAFF
TRBV6-5,TRBJ2-2,CASRTYPNTGELFF
TRBV11-1,TRBJ1-6,CASSSDRDGNSPLHF
TRBV7-8,TRBJ2-7,CASSLVGGGRDEQYF
TRBV10-3,TRBJ1-1,CAISRVGNTEAFF
TRBV30,TRBJ2-2,CAGGLAVNTGELFF
TRBV11-2,TRBJ2-7,CASSLGQEPYEQYF
TRBV19,TRBJ1-1,CATTGQGAIHTEAFF
TRBV6-1,TRBJ1-1,CASRGRVNTEAFF
TRBV5-6,TRBJ2-5,CASSLRGQGRGRETQYF
TRBV5-5,TRBJ1-4,CASSLGDRGGTNEKLFF
TRBV9,TRBJ2-2,CASSPGPGTSNTGELFF
TRBV7-9,TRBJ1-2,CASSLDYGGYGYTF
TRBV9,TRBJ2-1,CASSASGQAYNEQFF
TRBV5-6,TRBJ1-1,CASSRRTGGNTEAFF
TRBV28,TRBJ1-2,CASKEQGPNYYGYTF
TRBV30,TRBJ2-3,CAWRWGGTGAGGDTQYF
TRBV5-4,TRBJ2-5,CASSQGNSGPFQETQYF
TRBV19,TRBJ1-4,CASSARSLGEKLFF
TRBV7-8,TRBJ2-3,CASSLGTLAGSTDTQYF
TRBV28,TRBJ1-4,CASTLTGTANEKLFF
TRBV5-1,TRBJ2-1,CASSRAGLVVNEQFF
TRBV6-1,TRBJ1-5,CASSRTGRDQPQHF
TRBV20-1,TRBJ2-5,CSARVETQYF
TRBV5-4,TRBJ2-7,CASSLRGLDEQYF
TRBV2,TRBJ1-1,CASRTDRQNTEAFF
TRBV6-6,TRBJ2-7,CASSYGAGGEYEQYF
TRBV18,TRBJ2-5,CASSVTPQEETQYF
TRBV21-1,TRBJ1-2,CASKLGGTNYGYTF
TRBV27,TRBJ2-3,CASSPPGTDTQYF
TRBV30,TRBJ1-1,CAWSSPGAVTEAFF
TRBV10-3,TRBJ2-3,CAISDRDRGTDTQYF
TRBV10-2,TRBJ2-3,CASTPSGGPLGADTQYF
TRBV5-6,TRBJ2-5,CASSGGQVLETQYF
TRBV6-1,TRBJ2-5,CASSEARGTQYF
TRBV11-2,TRBJ2-3,CASSLDRGYTDTQYF
TRBV6-6,TRBJ1-1,CASSYSTGGRGTEAFF
TRBV30,TRBJ1-5,CAWSVQGSQPQHF
TRBV11-2,TRBJ1-5,CASSSTGTGHQPQHF
TRBV7-3,TRBJ1-1,CASSSGMDTEAFF
TRBV6-6,TRBJ1-4,CASSTNQGASNEKLFF
TRBV30,TRBJ2-7,CAWGGFGYEQYF
TRBV19,TRBJ1-2,CASHPRDRASYGYTF
TRBV28,TRBJ2-7,CASSFYDEQYF
TRBV6-5,TRBJ2-7,CASSAAYEQYF
TRBV4-1,TRBJ2-1,CASSQLAQSSYNEQFF
TRBV19,TRBJ2-1,CASSIDQEVGTYNEQFF
TRBV6-6,TRBJ1-4,CASSLQGNEKLFF
TRBV18,TRBJ2-5,CANSPPMGTSGPQETQYF
TRBV6-1,TRBJ2-3,CASSTSGTGGNTQYF